The 24 T cell receptor beta chains in this list originate from one sample, sequenced in a study of T cells in women clearing cervical HPV infection. The protocol was immunoSEQ multiplex PCR, while the TCRdb copy is restricted to in-frame clones and leaves out a portion. The sample features 20,000 to 25,000 clones, with more than 6% in its top ten. The sample was blood buffy coat. The receptor source for this set is a woman aged 18 to 75 with a cervical HPV16 infection that either progressed to CIN3+ or cleared (not recorded which).

Points on this clone: The read is 3 residues too short to cover the CDR3 end, so that end is filled in from the germline J gene. The V and J genes are TRBV7-3 and TRBJ1-1, with D perhaps matching TRBD1 (5 bases). The CDR3 runs to 14 residues. CDR1 and CDR2 from the germline V gene are SGHTA and FQGTGA. V lost 1 base to trimming and J lost 5 bases, with 11 bases between them. The covered CDR3 bases are TGTGCCAGCAGCTTAAGGCAGGGTAGTACTGAA. The encoded protein is CASSLRQGSTE. The complete CDR3 protein is CASSLRQGSTEAFF.

Turning to this clone: The sequence runs out 3 residues before the end of the CDR3; the remainder is reconstructed from the germline J gene. The rearrangement uses TRBV6-1 and TRBJ2-7; D gene ambiguous. The germline gives CDR1 MNHNS, CDR2 SASEGT. The CDR3 loop spans 14 amino acids. The V end lost 2 bases, the J end lost 4 bases, and 12 bases lay between the germline ends. CDR3 DNA (partial): TGTGCCAGCAGTGAATCCGATATAAGGTACGAG. It yields the protein CASSESDIRYE. The CDR3, in full, reads CASSESDIRYEQYF.

Of note for this clone: The read halts 3 residues ahead of the CDR3 end, with the missing end drawn from the germline J gene. The gene calls are TRBV5-4 and TRBJ2-1; no clear D. Germline CDR1 SGHNT, CDR2 YYREEE (reference sequence). CDR3 length: 15 residues. V shed 2 bases and J shed 2 bases, with 11 bases lying between them. CDR3 loop: CASSLGHGTYNEQFF. The CDR3 DNA, read in part, is TGTGCCAGCAGCTTAGGGCATGGCACCTACAATGAG.

Comment on this clone: The read stops 3 residues short of the end of the CDR3; the missing end is completed from the germline J gene. The gene calls are TRBV18 and TRBJ2-3, with 7 bases fitting TRBD2. The CDR3 runs 13 residues. Germline V gives CDR1 KGHSH, CDR2 LQKENI. CDR3 DNA (partial): TGTGCCAGCTCACAAACTAGCGAGGAGACG. This gives the protein CASSQTSEET. The whole CDR3 protein is CASSQTSEETQYF.

Comment on this clone: The CDR3 end falls 3 residues outside the read, so it is completed with the germline J gene. The rearrangement links TRBV20-1 to TRBJ1-5; 10 bases are shared with TRBD1. Germline V gene sequence: CDR1 DFQATT, CDR2 SNEGSKA (reference sequence). Trimming removed 1 base from V and 4 bases from J; junction bases left unmatched: 7. CDR3 length: 16 residues. CDR3 amino acids: CSARVTGGVDNQPQHF. The part of the CDR3 DNA that was read is TGCAGTGCTAGAGTGACAGGGGGCGTAGATAATCAGCCC.

Comment on this clone: The CDR3 end is not reached by the read, which stops 3 residues before it; the germline J gene fills it in. This chain links TRBV18 with TRBJ2-2; 12 bases are shared with TRBD2. The germline V gene has CDR1 KGHSH and CDR2 LQKENI. V shed 4 bases, J shed 3 bases, and the junction held 9 bases outside the gene matches. The CDR3 loop spans 18 amino acids. CDR3 in amino acids: CASSQKTSGSIDTGELFF. The covered CDR3 bases are TGTGCCAGCTCACAAAAGACTAGCGGGAGTATCGACACCGGGGAG.

Note on this clone: Read coverage stops 3 residues before the CDR3 terminus; the germline J gene supplies the remainder. The rearrangement uses TRBV19 and TRBJ1-2; tentatively, D is TRBD1 (5 bases). Germline CDR1 and CDR2: LNHDA and SQIVND (reference sequence). This CDR3 spans 13 amino acids. The sequenced part of the CDR3 DNA is TGTGCCAGTAGTTATACTGAGGGGAATGAC. It is translated as CASSYTEGND. The CDR3, in full, reads CASSYTEGNDYTF.

CDR3 DNA, as far as it was read: TGTGCCAGCAGCCCCGCGAATAGCGGGAGAACCTACAATGAC. It codes for CASSPANSGRTYND. The entire CDR3 reads CASSPANSGRTYNDYTF. The genes are TRBV7-7 and TRBJ1-2; the D is unclear. The read terminates 3 residues before the CDR3 end, so the remaining end is supplied by the germline J gene. CDR1 and CDR2 (germline): SSHAT, FNYEAQ (reference sequence). This CDR3 spans 17 amino acids.

CDR3 in amino acids: CSVVQGFVGNEQFF. The part of the CDR3 DNA that was read is TGCAGCGTGGTACAGGGTTTTGTAGGCAATGAG. The chain joins TRBV29-1 to TRBJ2-1, with a tentative D call TRBD1 (6 bases). Read sequence stops 3 residues before the CDR3 end, and the germline J gene provides the missing end. This CDR3 has 14 residues. CDR1 SQVTM and CDR2 ANQGSEA come from the germline V gene. V lost 6 bases to trimming and J lost 6 bases, with 18 bases between them.

Details on this clone: Coverage ceases 3 residues before the CDR3 finishes, and the germline J gene fills in the end. This chain links TRBV7-9 with TRBJ1-2; 10 nucleotides align to TRBD1. CDR3 size: 15 residues. Germline-derived CDR1 and CDR2 are SEHNR and FQNEAQ (reference sequence). The CDR3: CASSLVTGGVYDYTF. The CDR3 bases that were read are TGTGCCAGCAGCTTAGTGACAGGGGGCGTCTACGAC.

With regard to this clone: The DNA ends 3 residues before the CDR3 does, and the rest of the CDR3 is filled in from the germline J gene. The V gene is TRBV20-1, the J gene TRBJ2-1, with 10 bases identical to TRBD2. The CDR3 runs 15 residues. CDR1 is DFQATT, CDR2 SNEGSKA, per germline (reference sequence). The V segment lost 4 bases and the J segment 6 bases; nucleotides outside the gene matches: 9. The part of the CDR3 DNA that was read is TGCAGTGCTATCACTAGCGGGATTCGGGGCAATGAG. Translated: CSAITSGIRGNE. The whole CDR3 reads CSAITSGIRGNEQFF.

A word on this clone: Read coverage stops 3 residues before the CDR3 terminus; the germline J gene supplies the remainder. V usage is TRBV24-1 and J usage is TRBJ2-3; weak D call: TRBD1 (6 bases). CDR3 length equals 14 residues. The germline CDR1 and CDR2 sequences are KGHDR and SFDVKD. V was cut by 9 bases and J by 3 bases, with 15 bases left in between. CDR3 in amino acids: CATAWGPGTDTQYF. The CDR3 DNA, read in part, is TGTGCCACCGCATGGGGGCCGGGGACAGATACG.

In regard to this clone: The CDR3 end lies 3 residues beyond the end of the read and is filled in from the germline J gene. The rearrangement uses TRBV7-2 and TRBJ2-2; maybe TRBD1 (7 bases). Germline CDR1 and CDR2: SGHTA and FQGNSA. The CDR3 consists of 13 residues. Incomplete CDR3 DNA: TGTGCCAGCAACAGGGGACTGAATGAAAAG. Translation gives CASNRGLNEK. The whole CDR3 sequence is CASNRGLNEKLFF.

In regard to this clone: The sequence runs out 3 residues before the end of the CDR3; the remainder is reconstructed from the germline J gene. The same CDR3 is also encoded by other DNA sequences in this sample. This rearrangement joins TRBV6-2 or TRBV6-3 to TRBJ2-2, with TRBD1 matching 8 bases. CDR3 length: 15 residues. J gave up 2 bases and V 6 bases, and 5 bases lay outside the gene matches. Germline V lookup: CDR1 MNHEY, CDR2 SVGEGT. Incomplete CDR3 DNA: TGTGCCAGCAGCCACGGACAGGGAAACACCGGGGAG. This gives the protein CASSHGQGNTGE. The entire CDR3 reads CASSHGQGNTGELFF.

The CDR3 is CASSTSTGGYEQYF. CDR3 DNA, as far as it was read: TGTGCCAGTAGTACTTCGACAGGGGGGTACGAG. This sequence joins TRBV19 and TRBJ2-7; 9 bases fit TRBD1. The observed sequence ends 3 residues before the CDR3 terminus, with the missing tail filled in from the germline J gene. Germline lookup yields CDR1 LNHDA and CDR2 SQIVND (reference sequence). CDR3 size: 14 residues. Germline trimming cut 4 bases from V and 4 bases from J; bases unmatched to any gene: 5.

On this clone itself: The read halts 3 residues ahead of the CDR3 end, with the missing end drawn from the germline J gene. The J gene is TRBJ1-2, the V gene TRBV19; tentatively, D is TRBD1 (5 bases). Germline V gene data show CDR1 as LNHDA and CDR2 as SQIVND (reference sequence). This CDR3 spans 12 amino acids. The sequenced part of the CDR3 DNA is TGTGCCAGTAGTGGGGGGACCTACGAC. Its translation is CASSGGTYD. The CDR3 reads in full as CASSGGTYDYTF.

Details on this clone: The observed sequence ends 3 residues before the CDR3 terminus, with the missing tail filled in from the germline J gene. The chain is built from TRBV5-1 and TRBJ2-2; D could derive from TRBD1 or TRBD2 (5 bases each). Per the germline V gene, CDR1 is SGHRS and CDR2 is YFSETQ. The CDR3 has 14 amino acids. V shed 2 bases and J shed 9 bases, with 14 bases lying between them. CDR3 DNA, as far as it was read: TGCGCCAGCAGCTTTAAAGGGGAGTACCGGGAG. This encodes CASSFKGEYRE. The full CDR3 sequence reads CASSFKGEYRELFF. The full variable domain, its missing parts supplied by reference TRBV5-1 and TRBJ2-2, is KAGVTQTPRYLIKTRGQQVTLSCSPISGHRSVSWYQQTPGQGLQFLFEYFSETQRNKGNFPGRFSGRQFSNSRSEMNVSTLELGDSALYLCASSFKGEYRELFFGEGSRLTVL.

In regard to this clone: The CDR3 end falls 3 residues outside the read, so it is completed with the germline J gene. The chain has TRBV11-2 and TRBJ2-2; 8 bases are shared with TRBD1. Germline values: CDR1 SGHAT, CDR2 FQNNGV. The CDR3 runs 15 residues. The CDR3 loop is CASSLDRAGANVLFF. The CDR3 bases that were read are TGTGCCAGCAGCCTGGACAGGGCTGGGGCCAACGTG.

As regards this clone: The read falls 3 residues short of the CDR3 end, and the missing part is taken from the germline J gene. V and J are TRBV7-3 and TRBJ2-5; the match to TRBD1 covers 9 bases. V lost 5 bases to trimming and J lost 3 bases; unmatched junction nucleotides: 10. Germline V lookup: CDR1 SGHTA, CDR2 FQGTGA. This CDR3 has 16 amino acids. The sequenced CDR3 bases are TGTGCCAGCAGCCGAGGGGACAGGGCGCAAGAAGAGACC. Its translation: CASSRGDRAQEET. The whole CDR3 region reads CASSRGDRAQEETQYF.

On this clone: The observed sequence ends 3 residues before the CDR3 terminus, with the missing tail filled in from the germline J gene. Other DNA sequences in this sample translate to the same CDR3. The genes are TRBV16 and TRBJ1-3; D is ambiguous. The CDR3 is 17 amino acids. The V end lost 1 base, the J end lost 4 bases, and 17 bases lay between the germline ends. Germline CDR1 KGHSY, CDR2 FQNENV. CDR3 sequence reads: CASSQFHFGPAGNTIYF. The DNA read from the CDR3 is TGTGCCAGCAGCCAATTTCATTTTGGGCCGGCCGGAAACACC.

About this clone itself: The read ends 3 residues shy of where the CDR3 ends; the end is completed using the germline J gene. This chain links TRBV12-3 or TRBV12-4 with TRBJ2-7, with TRBD1 identical over 8 bases. V lost 1 base and J lost 2; bases outside the gene matches: 16. The CDR3 loop spans 19 amino acids. The DNA read from the CDR3 is TGTGCCAGCAGTTTAGTTTTATCCCAGGGGGCGCGACTAGCCTACGAG. It is translated as CASSLVLSQGARLAYE. The full CDR3 protein is CASSLVLSQGARLAYEQYF.

As regards this clone: The read terminates 3 residues ahead of where the CDR3 ends, so the germline J gene completes it. The rearrangement joins TRBV28 to TRBJ2-5; 8 nucleotides agree with TRBD2. CDR1 and CDR2 from the germline V gene are MDHEN and SYDVKM. V lost 4 bases and J lost 4; bases outside the gene matches: 8. The CDR3 loop spans 15 amino acids. Incomplete CDR3 DNA: TGTGCCAGCAGTTCCTATGACGGGGGGGCAGAGACC. This translates into CASSSYDGGAET. From start to end, the CDR3 is CASSSYDGGAETQYF.

Turning to this clone: With the read ending 3 residues before the CDR3 end, the germline J gene is used to fill in that end. This chain connects TRBV19 to TRBJ2-3, with 10 nucleotides matching TRBD2. The V gene's germline CDR1 is LNHDA and CDR2 SQIVND (reference sequence). The CDR3 covers 16 residues. The chain's CDR3 is CASSKLAGSDQETQYF. CDR3 DNA, as far as it was read: TGTGCCAGTAGTAAACTAGCGGGATCAGACCAAGAGACG.

Turning to this clone: The CDR3 end lies 3 residues beyond the end of the read and is filled in from the germline J gene. The chain combines TRBV29-1 with TRBJ2-1; 11 nucleotides align to TRBD2. V dropped 3 bases and J dropped 0; count of bases not matched to a gene: 10. From germline, CDR1 is SQVTM and CDR2 ANQGSEA. This CDR3 is 18 amino acids long. The CDR3 protein is CSVDTRLAGPFSYNEQFF. The covered CDR3 bases are TGCAGCGTTGACACCAGACTAGCGGGACCCTTCTCCTACAATGAG.